Each of the 17 T cell receptor beta chains below was sequenced from the same sample in a study of Ad26.COV2.S vaccination and SARS-CoV-2 variants. Clones were sequenced by immunoSEQ multiplex PCR, and TCRdb holds only the in-frame ones, with some missing. The table includes roughly 300,000 clones, approximately 90% detected once. The treatment was: 15 to 20 received Ad26.COV2.S at low or high dose, single or two shots; about 5 received placebo; per-sample allocation not given. Repertoires come from day 63 after the first vaccine or placebo injection. The sequencing used peripheral blood, collected in a trial of Ad26.COV2.S vaccine versus placebo. All receptors derive from a person between 18 and 60 years old who received the Ad26.COV2.S COVID-19 vaccine or a placebo.

CDR3 in amino acids: CASSLVASGPIADTQYF. CDR3 DNA sequence: TGCGCCAGCAGCTTGGTTGCTAGCGGGCCGATAGCAGATACGCAGTATTTT. The chain links TRBV5-1 to TRBJ2-3; TRBD2 matches at 8 bases. Trimming took 0 bases from V and 4 from J; bases not matched to a gene: 10. The CDR3 length is 17 residues. The germline V gene has CDR1 SGHRS and CDR2 YFSETQ.

As for this clone: A far larger clone is one nucleotide away, so this likely arose from a read error. V gene TRBV5-6 combines with J gene TRBJ2-2; D is unresolved. The CDR3 is made up of 14 amino acids. The V gene lost 1 base and the J gene lost 1 base, with 5 bases spanning the gap. Germline V CDR1 and CDR2: SGHDT, YYEEEE. The CDR3 protein is CASSLNRNTGELFF. The CDR3 DNA follows: TGTGCCAGCAGCTTGAACAGGAACACCGGGGAGCTGTTTTTT. The complete variable domain, with remaining parts taken from reference TRBV5-6 and TRBJ2-2, reads DAGVTQSPTHLIKTRGQQVTLRCSPKSGHDTVSWYQQALGQGPQFIFQYYEEEERQRGNFPDRFSGHQFPNYSSELNVNALLLGDSALYLCASSLNRNTGELFFGEGSRLTVL.

This clone occurred once. This rearrangement joins TRBV19 to TRBJ2-5; D possibly corresponds to TRBD2 (5 bases). Looked up from germline, CDR1 is LNHDA and CDR2 is SQIVND (reference sequence). This CDR3 is 13 amino acids long. Trimming left V 10 bases short and J 5 bases short, with 17 bases between. CDR3: CATRVLGGETQYF. In nucleotides, the CDR3 is TGTGCCACCCGAGTATTGGGCGGGGAGACCCAGTACTTC.

J is TRBJ2-1 and V is TRBV14; 9 bases fit TRBD2. Germline V gene sequence: CDR1 SGHDN, CDR2 FVKESK. Trimming took 0 bases from V and 6 from J; bases not matched to a gene: 9. The CDR3 loop spans 17 amino acids. The CDR3 bases are TGTGCCAGCAGCCAAGATCGGGGACTAGCACTTGGCAATGAGCAGTTCTTC. It yields the protein CASSQDRGLALGNEQFF.

J is TRBJ1-5 and V is TRBV5-5, with D perhaps matching TRBD1 (5 bases). This CDR3 contains 14 residues. Germline V lookup: CDR1 SGHKS, CDR2 YYEKEE (reference sequence). V was pared by 5 bases and J by 5 bases, with 14 bases between. The CDR3 DNA reads as TGTGCCAGCAGGGAGACCCCAGGGCATCAGCCCCAGCATTTT. Its translation is CASRETPGHQPQHF.

The chain links TRBV14 to TRBJ2-7; a weak D match, TRBD1 (5 bases). Trimming cost V 1 base and J 4 bases, with 11 bases left between them. The V gene's germline CDR1 is SGHDN and CDR2 FVKESK. The CDR3 contains 14 residues. DNA of the CDR3: TGTGCCAGCAGCCAAGGCAGCAGGGTGTACGAGCAGTACTTC. It encodes CASSQGSRVYEQYF.

The chain has TRBV23-1 and TRBJ1-3, with 7 bases matching TRBD1. TRBV23-1 is an ORF, and what it does is uncertain. With V trimmed by 2 bases and J by 2 bases, 3 bases remained unmatched. The CDR3 is 15 amino acids. CDR3 loop: CASSQTGTAGNTIYF. In DNA, the CDR3 is TGCGCCAGCAGTCAAACAGGGACAGCTGGAAACACCATATATTTT.

This chain links TRBV28 with TRBJ1-5; TRBD1 aligns across 11 bases. Losses at the gene ends were 6 bases for V and 6 bases for J; bases not matched to a gene: 4. The CDR3 length is 14 residues. Germline V gives CDR1 MDHEN, CDR2 SYDVKM. The CDR3 sequence is CASRPGTGGQPQHF. DNA for the CDR3: TGTGCCAGCAGGCCTGGGACAGGGGGTCAGCCCCAGCATTTT.

This clone was picked up one time. This sequence joins TRBV7-6 and TRBJ2-7, with 9 nucleotides matching TRBD1. V was clipped by 4 bases and J by 5 bases; unmatched bases: 3. The germline gives CDR1 SGHVS, CDR2 FNYEAQ. The CDR3 is 13 residues long. The CDR3 reads CASSSDRGDEQYF. In DNA, the CDR3 is TGTGCCAGCAGCTCGGACAGGGGAGACGAGCAGTACTTC.

The gene calls are TRBV12-5 and TRBJ2-3; no clear D gene. In germline, CDR1 is LGHNT, CDR2 FRNRAP. This CDR3 is built from 13 residues. Deletions cut 1 base from V and 4 bases from J, with 6 bases between. This CDR3 is CASGLGNSDTQYF. CDR3 nucleotide sequence: TGTGCTAGTGGTTTGGGAAACTCAGATACGCAGTATTTT. Full variable domain (remainder filled in from reference TRBV12-5 and TRBJ2-3): DARVTQTPRHKVTEMGQEVTMRCQPILGHNTVFWYRQTMMQGLELLAYFRNRAPLDDSGMPKDRFSAEMPDATLATLKIQPSEPRDSAVYFCASGLGNSDTQYFGPGTRLTVL.

This clone was observed a few times. The V gene is TRBV4-1, the J gene TRBJ1-2; D uncertain. Germline CDR1 MGHRA, CDR2 YSYEKL. Trimming left V 1 base short and J 5 bases short, with 17 bases between. The length of the CDR3 is 16 residues. The CDR3 nucleotides are TGCGCCAGCAGCCAAGCCACGGGCGTCCTAATATATGGCTACACCTTC. Protein: CASSQATGVLIYGYTF.

The rearrangement links TRBV5-4 to TRBJ2-7, with D unclear. The CDR3 sequence is 13 residues long. V shed 4 bases and J shed 3 bases, with 11 bases lying between them. Germline V CDR1 and CDR2: SGHNT, YYREEE (reference sequence). This chain's CDR3 is CASSQENDYEQYF. The CDR3 DNA reads as TGTGCCAGCAGCCAGGAAAACGACTACGAGCAGTACTTC.

Regarding this clone: The junction does not match germline at one end; this may be a read error. The gene calls are TRBV2 and TRBJ1-2; unclear D gene. Germline V gives CDR1 SNHLY, CDR2 FYNNEI. This CDR3 contains 14 residues. CDR3 sequence reads: CASREDGTNYGYTF. CDR3 DNA sequence: TGTGCCAGCAGGGAAGACGGGACTAACTATGGCTACACCTTC.

The chain joins TRBV5-8 to TRBJ1-5; TRBD1 might be the D (5 bases). Trimming stripped 1 base from V and 5 bases from J, with 7 bases between. The CDR3 consists of 13 residues. Germline-derived CDR1 and CDR2 are SGHTS and YDEGEE. CDR3 protein: CASSLNRYQPQHF. Here the CDR3 DNA reads TGTGCCAGCAGCTTGAACAGGTATCAGCCCCAGCATTTT.

The CDR3 loop reads CASSPRPGQGTYEQYF. The CDR3 DNA is TGTGCCAGCTCACCACGTCCGGGACAGGGGACCTACGAGCAGTACTTC. The chain links TRBV18 to TRBJ2-7; 10 nucleotides match TRBD1. The CDR3 totals 16 residues. Trimming took 1 base from V and 2 from J; bases not matched to a gene: 5. Germline V lookup: CDR1 KGHSH, CDR2 LQKENI.

This chain links TRBV5-6 with TRBJ1-2, with D unresolved. Germline V lookup: CDR1 SGHDT, CDR2 YYEEEE. The germline V and J ends were trimmed by 2 bases and 3 bases, with 11 bases remaining between them. CDR3 length: 14 amino acids. The CDR3 region is CASSFFALDYGYTF. In nucleotides, the CDR3 is TGTGCCAGCAGCTTCTTCGCACTCGACTATGGCTACACCTTC.

With regard to this clone: Different DNA sequences within this sample yield the same CDR3. The gene calls are TRBV29-1 and TRBJ2-7, with D hard to call. Germline CDR1 reads SQVTM; CDR2 reads ANQGSEA. The CDR3 is made up of 12 amino acids. V dropped 1 base and J dropped 2 bases, with 6 bases sitting between them. Here the CDR3 DNA reads TGCAGCGTTGAAGGGACGGCCTACGAGCAGTACTTC. Residues: CSVEGTAYEQYF.